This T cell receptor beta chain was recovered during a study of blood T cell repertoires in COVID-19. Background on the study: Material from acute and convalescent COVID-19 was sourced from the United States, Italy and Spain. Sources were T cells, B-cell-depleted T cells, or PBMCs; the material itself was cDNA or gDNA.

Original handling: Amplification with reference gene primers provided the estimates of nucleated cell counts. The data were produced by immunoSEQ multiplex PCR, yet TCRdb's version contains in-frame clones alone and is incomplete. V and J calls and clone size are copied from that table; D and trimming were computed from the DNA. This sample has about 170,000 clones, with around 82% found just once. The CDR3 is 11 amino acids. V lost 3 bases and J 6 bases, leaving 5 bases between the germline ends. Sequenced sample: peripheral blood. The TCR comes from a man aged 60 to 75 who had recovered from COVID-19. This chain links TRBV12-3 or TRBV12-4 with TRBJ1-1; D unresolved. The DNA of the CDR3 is TGTGCCAGCAGTTTCTACTCTGAAGCTTTCTTT. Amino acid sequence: CASSFYSEAFF.